One sample yielded the 30 T cell receptor beta chains listed below, sequenced in a study of T cell repertoires in cytomegalovirus infection. TCRdb re-called the reads through MiXCR, storing one row per CDR3 protein. The profile shows roughly 630,000 distinct CDR3 sequences, 24% of them singletons. Specimen: CD8+ T cells from PBMCs. These receptors originate from a human donor in good health (CMV status not recorded). Some clones in this sample may be carry-over from other donors' samples.

The J gene is TRBJ2-2, the V gene TRBV6-1, with a possible D match to TRBD1 (5 bases). The CDR3 sequence is 13 residues long. The germline V and J ends were trimmed by 7 bases and 5 bases, with 11 bases remaining between them. Germline loops: CDR1 MNHNS, CDR2 SASEGT. The CDR3 DNA sequence: TGTGCCAGCACCTGGACACTGACCGGGGAGCTGTTTTTT. It translates to CASTWTLTGELFF.

Many counts were recorded for this clonotype. The chain recombines TRBV7-2 with TRBJ2-3, with D perhaps assigned TRBD1 or TRBD2 (5 bases each). V dropped 4 bases and J dropped 6 bases, with 20 bases sitting between them. CDR3 length equals 16 residues. The V gene's germline CDR1 is SGHTA and CDR2 FQGNSA. CDR3 amino acids: CASSSSRDRVFDTQYF. DNA for the CDR3: TGTGCCAGCAGCTCATCCCGGGACCGGGTCTTTGATACGCAGTATTTT.

This clonotype was counted at least ten times. The J gene is TRBJ2-5, the V gene TRBV7-2; the D is unclear. Germline V lookup: CDR1 SGHTA, CDR2 FQGNSA. This CDR3 comprises 13 residues. Trimming left V 5 bases short and J 4 bases short, with 11 bases between. For the CDR3, the DNA is TGTGCCAGCAGCCAGATAGTAGGAGAGACCCAGTACTTC. The encoded protein is CASSQIVGETQYF.

In this sample, this clonotype turned up many times. The genes are TRBV6-2 or TRBV6-3 and TRBJ1-2; D gene unclear. Deletions cut 2 bases from V and 8 bases from J, with 15 bases between. Germline V lookup: CDR1 MNHEY, CDR2 SVGEGT. The CDR3 covers 14 residues. In nucleotides, the CDR3 is TGTGCCAGCAGTTACCCGACACCACGAGAGGGCTACACCTTC. Translation gives CASSYPTPREGYTF.

The CDR3 here is CASSLPGQPAYEQFF. DNA of the CDR3: TGTGCCAGCAGTTTACCGGGACAGCCTGCCTATGAGCAGTTCTTC. The V gene is TRBV27, the J gene TRBJ2-1; 7 nucleotides agree with TRBD1. The CDR3 runs to 15 residues. With 2 bases clipped from V and 8 bases from J, the junction kept 9 bases outside the gene matches. Germline loops: CDR1 MNHEY, CDR2 SMNVEV (reference sequence).

The genes are TRBV6-2 or TRBV6-3 and TRBJ2-1, with no clear D. The CDR3 length is 14 residues. CDR1 MNHEY and CDR2 SVGEGT come from the germline V gene. The V gene lost 0 bases and the J gene lost 2 bases, with 5 bases spanning the gap. The CDR3 DNA is TGTGCCAGCAGTTACTCGGCCCCCTACAATGAGCAGTTCTTC. It yields the protein CASSYSAPYNEQFF.

A few counts support this clonotype. The chain has TRBV27 and TRBJ2-1; D gene ambiguous. Germline-derived CDR1 and CDR2 are MNHEY and SMNVEV (reference sequence). This CDR3 comprises 13 residues. V shed 7 bases and J shed 5 bases, with 12 bases lying between them. The CDR3 DNA reads as TGTGCCAGCACTGCGGTCAGAGACAATGAGCAGTTCTTC. Its translation: CASTAVRDNEQFF.

There are a few counts of this clonotype. The chain combines TRBV7-3 with TRBJ2-2; 10 bases fit TRBD1. Germline V gives CDR1 SGHTA, CDR2 FQGTGA. V trimming: 2 bases; J trimming: 3 bases; junction bases outside the gene matches: 9. CDR3 length equals 18 residues. The CDR3, as DNA: TGTGCCAGCAGCTTAGGGCCTGGACAGGGGGTCGACACCGGGGAGCTGTTTTTT. Translation: CASSLGPGQGVDTGELFF.

This clonotype was recorded a few times. The chain is built from TRBV7-3 and TRBJ2-3; a weak D match, TRBD2 (5 bases). The CDR3 is made up of 16 amino acids. Per germline, CDR1 SGHTA and CDR2 FQGTGA. Trimming took off 2 bases at V and 2 bases at J, with 14 bases between the two ends. The CDR3 spells CASSLGSLAFTDTQYF. The CDR3 region has the DNA TGTGCCAGCAGCTTAGGTAGTCTAGCTTTCACAGATACGCAGTATTTT.

This clonotype was seen a few times. The CDR3 is CATTGQASFPEQYF. The CDR3 DNA reads TGTGCCACAACGGGACAGGCATCGTTTCCCGAGCAGTACTTC. The rearrangement joins TRBV28 to TRBJ2-7, with 8 bases aligning to TRBD1. The CDR3 is 14 residues long. With 10 bases clipped from V and 6 bases from J, the junction kept 14 bases outside the gene matches. In germline, CDR1 is MDHEN, CDR2 SYDVKM.

This clonotype was detected ten times or more. The chain uses TRBV7-9 and TRBJ2-7, with 7 bases aligning to TRBD1. The trim removed 3 bases at V and 1 base at J, leaving 6 bases unmatched. Germline values: CDR1 SEHNR, CDR2 FQNEAQ (reference sequence). The CDR3 length is 15 residues. The CDR3: CASSFKARGSYEQYF. The CDR3 bases are TGTGCCAGCAGCTTTAAGGCCAGGGGGTCCTACGAGCAGTACTTC.

The chain links TRBV4-3 to TRBJ2-6, with D perhaps assigned TRBD1 or TRBD2 (5 bases each). The CDR3 loop spans 20 amino acids. Trimming shortened V by 0 bases and J by 0 bases, and 18 bases separated the two germline ends. Germline V gene data show CDR1 as LGHNA and CDR2 as YSLEER. The DNA for the CDR3 is TGCGCCAGCAGCCAAGATCAGGGCCGAGGGAAACCCTCTGGGGCCAACGTCCTGACTTTC. Protein: CASSQDQGRGKPSGANVLTF.

This clonotype was counted only a few times. The CDR3 region is CSVAAGGLNEQFF. CDR3 bases: TGCAGCGTTGCAGCGGGGGGGCTTAATGAGCAGTTCTTC. The V call is TRBV29-1, the J call TRBJ2-1; 10 bases line up with TRBD2. The CDR3 totals 13 residues. J lost 7 bases, V lost 4 bases, and 4 bases had no gene match. The germline gives CDR1 SQVTM, CDR2 ANQGSEA.

The rearrangement joins TRBV28 to TRBJ1-5; 8 bases match TRBD1. The CDR3 extends over 14 amino acids. Germline values: CDR1 MDHEN, CDR2 SYDVKM. The V segment lost 5 bases and the J segment 6 bases; nucleotides outside the gene matches: 6. CDR3 coding DNA: TGTGCCAGCAGTCGACAGGGGTACAGTCAGCCCCAGCATTTT. Its protein product is CASSRQGYSQPQHF.

The chain carries TRBV6-2 or TRBV6-3 and TRBJ2-1; D might be TRBD1 (6 bases). V lost 2 bases, J lost 2 bases, and 16 bases lay in between. CDR3 length equals 17 residues. Germline assignment: CDR1 MNHEY and CDR2 SVGEGT. The chain's CDR3 is CASSYRKTGFPYNEQFF. The CDR3 bases are TGTGCCAGCAGTTACCGAAAAACAGGGTTTCCCTACAATGAGCAGTTCTTC.

This clonotype showed up just a few times. The V and J genes are TRBV2 and TRBJ1-5, with 10 bases identical to TRBD1. The CDR3 is 15 residues long. With V trimmed by 4 bases and J by 1 base, 1 base remained unmatched. CDR1 is SNHLY and CDR2 is FYNNEI in the germline V gene. The CDR3 reads CASSGTGGSNQPQHF. The CDR3 DNA is TGTGCCAGCAGTGGGACAGGGGGGAGCAATCAGCCCCAGCATTTT.

This clonotype was counted between two and nine times. The chain recombines TRBV19 with TRBJ2-1, with D tentatively TRBD2 (5 bases). The ends were cut back, 0 bases at V and 3 bases at J, with 18 bases in the middle. The V gene's germline CDR1 is LNHDA and CDR2 SQIVND (reference sequence). The length of the CDR3 is 18 residues. The CDR3: CASSIDGSGRGLYNEQFF. DNA of the CDR3: TGTGCCAGTAGTATAGATGGGTCGGGGAGAGGCCTCTACAATGAGCAGTTCTTC.

V and J are TRBV5-1 and TRBJ2-1; D not certain. Between the trimmed V and J ends, which lost 4 bases and 0 bases, there was a span of 8 bases. The CDR3 has 14 residues. Germline CDR1 is SGHRS and CDR2 is YFSETQ. The CDR3 DNA follows: TGCGCCAGCAGCGTTAAGGGCTCCTACAATGAGCAGTTCTTC. Translating it yields CASSVKGSYNEQFF. Full variable domain (remainder filled in from reference TRBV5-1 and TRBJ2-1): KAGVTQTPRYLIKTRGQQVTLSCSPISGHRSVSWYQQTPGQGLQFLFEYFSETQRNKGNFPGRFSGRQFSNSRSEMNVSTLELGDSALYLCASSVKGSYNEQFFGPGTRLTVL.

With regard to this clonotype: Given a much more abundant clone one base away, this may be a read error. In nucleotides, the CDR3 is TGTGCCAGCAGCTTCCTCCAGGGATCTAACTGTGGCTACACCTTC. Encoded protein: CASSFLQGSNCGYTF. The V gene is TRBV7-2, the J gene TRBJ1-2; D possibly corresponds to TRBD1 (5 bases). This CDR3 region has 15 residues. The V gene's germline CDR1 is SGHTA and CDR2 FQGNSA.

This clonotype was detected ten times or more. V and J are TRBV4-3 and TRBJ2-2, with D perhaps matching TRBD2 (5 bases). V lost 5 bases to trimming and J lost 3 bases, with 16 bases between them. CDR1 is LGHNA and CDR2 is YSLEER in the germline V gene. CDR3 length: 16 residues. The DNA for the CDR3 is TGCGCCAGCAGCTCCCATCTGGGGAGATACACCGGGGAGCTGTTTTTT. Protein sequence: CASSSHLGRYTGELFF.

This clonotype was observed at least ten times. The chain carries TRBV7-2 and TRBJ2-7; D might be TRBD1 (5 bases). Germline values: CDR1 SGHTA, CDR2 FQGNSA. The CDR3 length is 15 residues. Deletions cut 5 bases from V and 0 bases from J, with 14 bases between. Here the CDR3 DNA reads TGTGCCAGCAGCGAACAGGCCTATAGCTCCTACGAGCAGTACGTC. Protein sequence: CASSEQAYSSYEQYV.

This chain links TRBV28 with TRBJ1-5, with D perhaps matching TRBD1 (5 bases). Deletions cut 8 bases from V and 0 bases from J, with 14 bases between. Looked up from germline, CDR1 is MDHEN and CDR2 is SYDVKM. This CDR3 contains 15 residues. Here the CDR3 DNA reads TGTGCCAGCTACCCGCGGGGGTATAGCAATCAGCCCCAGCATTTT. Its protein is CASYPRGYSNQPQHF.

There are many counts of this clonotype. This chain uses TRBV7-8 with TRBJ2-2; 7 bases are shared with TRBD1. V dropped 5 bases and J dropped 0; count of bases not matched to a gene: 27. The CDR3 length is 23 residues. CDR1 and CDR2 from the germline V gene are SGHVS and FQNEAQ. The CDR3 protein is CASSLPRNGVLGDRFPNTGELFF. DNA of the CDR3: TGTGCCAGCAGCCTACCTCGTAATGGCGTCCTTGGGGACAGATTCCCGAACACCGGGGAGCTGTTTTTT.

The rearrangement links TRBV6-5 to TRBJ2-3; D remains ambiguous. CDR3 size: 14 residues. The germline V gene has CDR1 MNHEY and CDR2 SVGAGI. The V end lost 5 bases, the J end lost 6 bases, and 15 bases lay between the germline ends. Written as DNA, the CDR3 is TGTGCCAGCAGTCCTGGCGCCGGATGGGATACGCAGTATTTT. Amino acid sequence: CASSPGAGWDTQYF.

This clonotype was counted a few times. The gene calls are TRBV12-3 or TRBV12-4 and TRBJ2-1; TRBD1 matches at 11 bases. The CDR3 runs to 17 residues. Trimming removed 0 bases from V and 9 bases from J; junction bases left unmatched: 10. CDR3 DNA: TGTGCCAGCAGTTTAGCCTTAGGGACAGGGGGAAGAGGTGAGCAGTTCTTC. It yields the protein CASSLALGTGGRGEQFF.

In its sample, this clonotype was seen many times. This sequence joins TRBV7-2 and TRBJ1-5, with a tentative D call TRBD1 (5 bases). Deletions cut 6 bases from V and 8 bases from J, with 14 bases between. Germline CDR1 SGHTA, CDR2 FQGNSA. This CDR3 is built from 13 residues. The CDR3 sequence is CASRQTSGEPQHF. As DNA, the CDR3 is TGTGCCAGCAGACAGACATCGGGGGAGCCCCAGCATTTT.

The chain is built from TRBV2 and TRBJ2-7; TRBD2 aligns across 7 bases. The CDR3 is made up of 13 amino acids. Germline V gene data show CDR1 as SNHLY and CDR2 as FYNNEI. Trimming took 8 bases from V and 2 from J; bases not matched to a gene: 6. The CDR3 reads CASGGGDTYEQYV. DNA for the CDR3: TGTGCCAGCGGGGGAGGGGATACCTACGAGCAGTACGTC.

With regard to this clonotype: This clone may be a read error of a much larger clone one base away. The chain is built from TRBV28 and TRBJ1-5; unclear D gene. Per germline, CDR1 MDHEN and CDR2 SYDVKM. CDR3 size: 9 residues. This CDR3 is CVGRQPQHF. The CDR3, as DNA: TGTGTCGGGCGACAGCCCCAGCATTTT.

This clonotype appeared many times. The rearrangement uses TRBV7-8 and TRBJ2-7; D may be TRBD1 or TRBD2 (6 bases each). Germline V lookup: CDR1 SGHVS, CDR2 FQNEAQ. The CDR3 is made up of 15 amino acids. Trimming pared 1 base from V and 1 base from J, leaving 11 bases between. The CDR3 sequence is CASSLEGGLSYEQYV. As DNA, the CDR3 is TGTGCCAGCAGCTTAGAGGGGGGACTTTCCTACGAGCAGTACGTC.

The chain is built from TRBV20-1 and TRBJ2-2; 8 bases line up with TRBD2. The germline V gene encodes CDR1 DFQATT and CDR2 SNEGSKA (reference sequence). The length of the CDR3 is 14 residues. Losses at the gene ends were 3 bases for V and 7 bases for J; bases not matched to a gene: 7. The CDR3 loop reads CSASGGAPVGELFF. Here the CDR3 DNA reads TGCAGTGCTAGCGGGGGGGCCCCAGTCGGGGAGCTGTTTTTT.